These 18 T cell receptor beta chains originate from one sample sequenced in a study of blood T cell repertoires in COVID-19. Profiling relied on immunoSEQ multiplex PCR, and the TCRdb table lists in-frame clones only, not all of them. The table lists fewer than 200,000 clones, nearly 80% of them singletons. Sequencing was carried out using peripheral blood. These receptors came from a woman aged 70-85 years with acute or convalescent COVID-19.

CDR3 in amino acids: CAIRVAGGLGEQFF. The CDR3 DNA reads TGTGCCATCAGAGTAGCGGGAGGGCTTGGTGAGCAGTTCTTC. The genes are TRBV10-3 and TRBJ2-1; 11 bases match TRBD2. CDR3 length: 14 residues. The V and J ends lost 6 bases and 9 bases, in that order; junction bases with no gene match: 7. CDR1 ENHRY and CDR2 SYGVKD come from the germline V gene.

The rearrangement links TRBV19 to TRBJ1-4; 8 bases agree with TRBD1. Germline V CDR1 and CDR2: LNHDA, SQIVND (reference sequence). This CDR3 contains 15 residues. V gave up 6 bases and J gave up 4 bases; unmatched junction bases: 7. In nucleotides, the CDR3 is TGTGCCAGTAGGAAGACAGGGGCGGGTAATGAAAAACTGTTTTTT. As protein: CASRKTGAGNEKLFF.

CDR3 DNA sequence: TGTGCCAGCAGCCCATCTCCGGTAGCGGTACAAGAGACCCAGTACTTC. It yields the protein CASSPSPVAVQETQYF. The chain recombines TRBV3-1 (or the pseudogene TRBV3-2) with TRBJ2-5; D is perhaps TRBD2 (6 bases). The germline CDR1 and CDR2 sequences are LGHDT and YNNKEL (reference sequence). V was pared by 4 bases and J by 2 bases, with 17 bases between. The CDR3 runs 16 residues.

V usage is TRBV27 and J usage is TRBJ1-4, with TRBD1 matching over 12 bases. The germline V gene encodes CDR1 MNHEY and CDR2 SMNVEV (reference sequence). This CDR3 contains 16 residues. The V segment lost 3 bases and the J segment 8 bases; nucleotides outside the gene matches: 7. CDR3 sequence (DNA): TGTGCCAGCAGTTTCTCCGGGACAGGGGGCGCAGAAAAACTGTTTTTT. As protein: CASSFSGTGGAEKLFF. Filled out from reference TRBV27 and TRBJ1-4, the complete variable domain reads EAQVTQNPRYLITVTGKKLTVTCSQNMNHEYMSWYRQDPGLGLRQIYYSMNVEVTDKGDVPEGYKVSRKEKRNFPLILESPSPNQTSLYFCASSFSGTGGAEKLFFGSGTQLSVL.

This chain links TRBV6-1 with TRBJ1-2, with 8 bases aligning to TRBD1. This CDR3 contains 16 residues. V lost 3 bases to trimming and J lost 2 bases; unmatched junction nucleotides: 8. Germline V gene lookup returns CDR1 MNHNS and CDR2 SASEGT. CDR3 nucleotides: TGTGCCAGCAGTGACCCGCACCAGGGGGCGAACTATGGCTACACCTTC. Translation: CASSDPHQGANYGYTF.

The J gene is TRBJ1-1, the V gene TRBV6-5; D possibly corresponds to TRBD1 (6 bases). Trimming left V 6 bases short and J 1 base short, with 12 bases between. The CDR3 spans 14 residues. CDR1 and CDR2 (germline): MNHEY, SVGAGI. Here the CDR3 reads CASSQTGPNTEAFF. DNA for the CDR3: TGTGCCAGCAGCCAAACAGGGCCGAACACTGAAGCTTTCTTT.

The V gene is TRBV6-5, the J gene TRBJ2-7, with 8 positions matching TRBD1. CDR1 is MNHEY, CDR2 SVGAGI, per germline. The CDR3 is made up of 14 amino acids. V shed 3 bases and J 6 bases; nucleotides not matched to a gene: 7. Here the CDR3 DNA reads TGTGCCAGCAGTTATTCCGGGACAGGAGGCGAGCAGTACTTC. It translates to CASSYSGTGGEQYF.

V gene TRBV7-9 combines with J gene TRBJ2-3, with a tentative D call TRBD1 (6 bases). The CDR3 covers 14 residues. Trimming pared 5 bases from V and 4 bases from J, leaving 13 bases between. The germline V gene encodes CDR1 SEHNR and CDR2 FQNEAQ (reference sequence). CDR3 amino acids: CASSGGSLSDTQYF. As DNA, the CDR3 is TGTGCCAGCAGCGGGGGCAGTCTATCAGATACGCAGTATTTT.

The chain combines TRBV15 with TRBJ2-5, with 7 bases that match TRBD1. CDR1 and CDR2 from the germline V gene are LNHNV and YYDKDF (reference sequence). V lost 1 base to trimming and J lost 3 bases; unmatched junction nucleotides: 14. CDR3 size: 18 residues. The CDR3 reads CATSRASSVGGLKETQYF. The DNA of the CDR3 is TGTGCCACCAGCAGAGCTTCGTCGGTAGGGGGCCTGAAAGAGACCCAGTACTTC. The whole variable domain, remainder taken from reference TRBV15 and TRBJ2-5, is DAMVIQNPRYQVTQFGKPVTLSCSQTLNHNVMYWYQQKSSQAPKLLFHYYDKDFNNEADTPDNFQSRRPNTSFCFLDIRSPGLGDTAMYLCATSRASSVGGLKETQYFGPGTRLLVL.

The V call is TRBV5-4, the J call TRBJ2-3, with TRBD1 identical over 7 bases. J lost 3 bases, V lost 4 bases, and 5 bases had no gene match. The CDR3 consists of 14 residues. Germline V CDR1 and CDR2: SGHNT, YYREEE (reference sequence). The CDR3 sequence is CASSMKTGTDTQYF. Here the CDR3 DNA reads TGTGCCAGCAGCATGAAGACAGGGACAGATACGCAGTATTTT.

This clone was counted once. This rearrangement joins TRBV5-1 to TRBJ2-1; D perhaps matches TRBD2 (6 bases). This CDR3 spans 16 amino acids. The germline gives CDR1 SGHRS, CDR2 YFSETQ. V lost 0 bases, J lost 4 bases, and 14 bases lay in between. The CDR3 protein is CASSLAGEVQYNEQFF. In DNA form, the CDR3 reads TGCGCCAGCAGCTTGGCCGGGGAGGTTCAATACAATGAGCAGTTCTTC.

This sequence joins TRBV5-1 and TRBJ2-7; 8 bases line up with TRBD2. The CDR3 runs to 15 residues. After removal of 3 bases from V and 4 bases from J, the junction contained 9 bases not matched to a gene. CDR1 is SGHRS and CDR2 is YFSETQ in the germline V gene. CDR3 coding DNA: TGCGCCAGCAGCTCTCGGGAGGGTAAAGGATACGAGCAGTACTTC. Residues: CASSSREGKGYEQYF.

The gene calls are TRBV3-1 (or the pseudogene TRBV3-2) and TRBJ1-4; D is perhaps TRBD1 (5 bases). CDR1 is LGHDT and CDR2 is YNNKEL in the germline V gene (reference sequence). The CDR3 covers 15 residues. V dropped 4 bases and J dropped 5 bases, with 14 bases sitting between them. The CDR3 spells CASSLPSGGNEKLFF. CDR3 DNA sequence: TGTGCCAGCAGCCTCCCCTCGGGGGGGAATGAAAAACTGTTTTTT.

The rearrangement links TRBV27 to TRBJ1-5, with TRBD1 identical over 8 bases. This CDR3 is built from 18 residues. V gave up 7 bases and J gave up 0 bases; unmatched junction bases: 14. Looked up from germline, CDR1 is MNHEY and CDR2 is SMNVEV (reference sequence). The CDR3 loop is CASNPTGQDVYSNQPQHF. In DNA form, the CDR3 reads TGTGCCAGCAACCCTACGGGACAGGATGTATATAGCAATCAGCCCCAGCATTTT.

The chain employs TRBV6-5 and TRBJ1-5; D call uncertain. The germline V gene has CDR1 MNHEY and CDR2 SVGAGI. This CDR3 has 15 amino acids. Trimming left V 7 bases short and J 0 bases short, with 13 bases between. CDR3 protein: CASNQAGLSNQPQHF. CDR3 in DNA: TGTGCCAGCAACCAAGCGGGTCTTAGCAATCAGCCCCAGCATTTT.

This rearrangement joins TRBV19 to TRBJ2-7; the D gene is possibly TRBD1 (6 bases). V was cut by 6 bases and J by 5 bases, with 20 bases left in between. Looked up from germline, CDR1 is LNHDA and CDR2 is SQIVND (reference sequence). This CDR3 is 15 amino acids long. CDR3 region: CASSAIGGIVDEQYF. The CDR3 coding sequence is TGTGCCAGTAGCGCTATAGGGGGTATTGTCGACGAGCAGTACTTC. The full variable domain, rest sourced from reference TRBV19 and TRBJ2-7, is DGGITQSPKYLFRKEGQNVTLSCEQNLNHDAMYWYRQDPGQGLRLIYYSQIVNDFQKGDIAEGYSVSREKKESFPLTVTSAQKNPTAFYLCASSAIGGIVDEQYFGPGTRLTVT.

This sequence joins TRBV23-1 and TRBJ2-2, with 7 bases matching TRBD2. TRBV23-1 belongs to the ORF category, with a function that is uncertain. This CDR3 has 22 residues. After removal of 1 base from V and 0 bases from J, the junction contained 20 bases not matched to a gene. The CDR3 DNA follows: TGCGCCAGCAGTCAATTTTGGGAGGGTCCATACCAGATTAAGACGAACACCGGGGAGCTGTTTTTT. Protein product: CASSQFWEGPYQIKTNTGELFF.

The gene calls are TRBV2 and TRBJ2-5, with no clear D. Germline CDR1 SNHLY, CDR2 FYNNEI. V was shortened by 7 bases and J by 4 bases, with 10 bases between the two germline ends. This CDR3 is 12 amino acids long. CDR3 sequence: CASTSSRETQYF. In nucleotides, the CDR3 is TGTGCCAGCACTTCTAGTAGAGAGACCCAGTACTTC.